The following is a TCR beta chain sequence with its context. Unique molecular identifiers were incorporated during preparation of the TCRbeta library. TCRdb reanalysed the PCR reads using MiXCR and keeps one entry per CDR3 protein. The data show 600,000 to 700,000 distinct CDR3 sequences, with roughly 17% seen just once and about 1.1% held by the top ten. From germline, CDR1 is KGHSH and CDR2 LQKENI. This CDR3 region has 17 residues. V lost 4 bases and J lost 1, with 16 bases in between. This record comes from a study of T-cell reconstitution after alpha-beta-depleted transplantation in children. The source was PBMCs from the stem cell graft donor, collected from the stem cell graft. This sequence originates from a human donor who donated a stem cell graft to a child with acute myeloid leukemia. The chain joins TRBV18 to TRBJ2-2; a possible D gene is TRBD1 (5 bases). The CDR3 DNA reads as TGTGCCAGCTCACGAGGCAGGGCGGATAAGAACACCGGGGAGCTGTTTTTT. It specifies CASSRGRADKNTGELFF.